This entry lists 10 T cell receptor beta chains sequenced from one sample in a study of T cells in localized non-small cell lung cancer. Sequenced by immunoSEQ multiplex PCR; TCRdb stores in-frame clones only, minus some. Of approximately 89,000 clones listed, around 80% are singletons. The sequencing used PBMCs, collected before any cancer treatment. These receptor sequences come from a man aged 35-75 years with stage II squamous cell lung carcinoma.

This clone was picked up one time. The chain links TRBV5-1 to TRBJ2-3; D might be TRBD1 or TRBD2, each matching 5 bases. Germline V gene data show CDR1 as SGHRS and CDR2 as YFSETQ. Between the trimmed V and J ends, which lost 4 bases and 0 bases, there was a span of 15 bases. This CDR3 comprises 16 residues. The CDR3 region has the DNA TGCGCCAGCAGCCTCACGGGGCCTTCTAGCACAGATACGCAGTATTTT. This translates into CASSLTGPSSTDTQYF.

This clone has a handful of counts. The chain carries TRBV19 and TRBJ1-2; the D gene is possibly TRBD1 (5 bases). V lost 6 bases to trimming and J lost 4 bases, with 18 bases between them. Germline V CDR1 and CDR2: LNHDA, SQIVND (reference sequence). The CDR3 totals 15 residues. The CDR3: CASRLRDALGYGYTF. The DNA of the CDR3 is TGTGCCAGTAGGCTCAGGGACGCGTTGGGCTATGGCTACACCTTC.

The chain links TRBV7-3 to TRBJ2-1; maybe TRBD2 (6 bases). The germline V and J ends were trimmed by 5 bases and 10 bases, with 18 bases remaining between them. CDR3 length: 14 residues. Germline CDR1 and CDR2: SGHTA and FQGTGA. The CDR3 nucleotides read TGTGCCAGCAGCCCGCGGGACGGCTCCGGGGAGCAGTTCTTC. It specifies CASSPRDGSGEQFF. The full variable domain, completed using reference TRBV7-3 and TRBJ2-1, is GAGVSQTPSNKVTEKGKYVELRCDPISGHTALYWYRQSLGQGPEFLIYFQGTGAADDSGLPNDRFFAVRPEGSVSTLKIQRTERGDSAVYLCASSPRDGSGEQFFGPGTRLTVL.

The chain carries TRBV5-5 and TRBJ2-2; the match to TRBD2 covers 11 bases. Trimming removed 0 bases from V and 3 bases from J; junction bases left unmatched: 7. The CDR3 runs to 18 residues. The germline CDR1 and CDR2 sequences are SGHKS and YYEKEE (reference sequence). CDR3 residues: CASSLVGSGRGDTGELFF. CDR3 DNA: TGTGCCAGCAGCTTGGTTGGTAGCGGGAGGGGAGACACCGGGGAGCTGTTTTTT.

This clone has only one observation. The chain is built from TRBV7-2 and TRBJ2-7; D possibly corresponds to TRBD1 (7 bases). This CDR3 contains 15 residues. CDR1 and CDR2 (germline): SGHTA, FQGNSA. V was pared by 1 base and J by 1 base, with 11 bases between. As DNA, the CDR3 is TGTGCCAGCAGCTTAGGGAGGGGGCTGTCCTACGAGCAGTACTTC. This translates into CASSLGRGLSYEQYF.

The CDR3 loop is CATSRDGRFSKQFF. The CDR3 DNA follows: TGTGCCACCAGCAGAGATGGAAGGTTTTCTAAGCAGTTCTTC. The chain couples TRBV15 to TRBJ2-1; D not certain. V gave up 0 bases and J gave up 11 bases, with 14 bases separating them. Germline V lookup: CDR1 LNHNV, CDR2 YYDKDF (reference sequence). The CDR3 is 14 residues long.

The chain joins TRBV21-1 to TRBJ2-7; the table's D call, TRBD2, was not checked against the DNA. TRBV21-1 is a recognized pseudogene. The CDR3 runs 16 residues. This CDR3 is CASSKAPTSSTYEQYF. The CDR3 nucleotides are TGTGCCAGCAGCAAAGCCCCAACTAGCAGCACCTACGAGCAGTACTTC.

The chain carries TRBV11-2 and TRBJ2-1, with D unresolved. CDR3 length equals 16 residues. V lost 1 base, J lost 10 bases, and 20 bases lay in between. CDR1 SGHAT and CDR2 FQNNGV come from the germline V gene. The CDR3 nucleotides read TGTGCCAGCAGCTTAGCTCCCTATCGTATCCAGAGCGAGCAGTTCTTC. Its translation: CASSLAPYRIQSEQFF.

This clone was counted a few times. The CDR3 region is CASSPRGKTDTQYF. DNA of the CDR3: TGTGCCAGCTCACCGAGGGGGAAGACAGATACGCAGTATTTT. The chain carries TRBV2 and TRBJ2-3; D may be TRBD1 (6 bases). This CDR3 has 14 amino acids. In germline, CDR1 is SNHLY, CDR2 FYNNEI. The germline V and J ends were trimmed by 8 bases and 3 bases, with 15 bases remaining between them.

CDR3 sequence (DNA): TGTGCCAGCTTAGGCTCTGGAAACACCATATATTTT. Its translation: CASLGSGNTIYF. V gene TRBV7-2 combines with J gene TRBJ1-3; D ambiguous. The CDR3 loop spans 12 amino acids. The V end was cut by 8 bases, the J end by 0 bases, with 5 bases between. CDR1 is SGHTA and CDR2 is FQGNSA in the germline V gene.